This TCR beta chain is drawn from a study of T-cell reconstitution after alpha-beta-depleted transplantation in children. The CDR3 length is 15 residues. V was shortened by 6 bases and J by 0 bases, with 15 bases between the two germline ends. The germline V gene has CDR1 DFQATT and CDR2 SNEGSKA (reference sequence). It was with unique molecular identifiers that the TCRbeta library was prepared. MiXCR was run by TCRdb on the PCR reads, yielding one entry per CDR3 protein. This sample has about 980,000 distinct CDR3 sequences, with roughly 31% found just once. This clonotype was detected only a few times. What it binds is not known. Study-level results: The origin of alpha-beta T cells about two months after transplant was reportedly several hundred expanded graft clones. Elevated TCRbeta diversity at day 60 was traced, in some patients, to surviving recipient T cells and thymic progenitors. When one year had passed after transplant, most T-cell counts and diversity came from newly produced T cells.

The chain combines TRBV20-1 with TRBJ1-5; D call uncertain. The sequence derives from a boy under three years old who had a stem cell transplant for SCID, so the T cells may come from the graft donor. The specimen was PBMCs, mostly from graft donor cells, collected 360 days after TCRalphabeta/CD19-depleted stem cell transplant. The CDR3 region is CSAPDLRYSNQPQHF. Written as DNA, the CDR3 is TGCAGTGCCCCGGACCTAAGGTATAGCAATCAGCCCCAGCATTTT.